A selection of T cell receptor beta chains follows, all from one sample in a study of CD8 T cells in ankylosing spondylitis. Each CDR3 protein is one row after TCRdb ran MiXCR on the 5' RACE reads. The table has about 220,000 distinct CDR3 sequences, about 26% seen once. Sequenced material: blood, either unsorted or a sorted T cell fraction (not recorded which). All receptors come from a male donor with ankylosing spondylitis or in good health (not recorded which). The CDR3 runs from the conserved cysteine through the conserved F or W. D genes are given only for firm matches. A row's size may be missing; if present it is once, few, many or a size class.

few	TRBD2	TRBV5-1	TRBJ2-7	CASSFRAGEDEQYF	TGCGCCAGCAGCTTCCGGGCGGGAGAGGACGAGCAGTACTTC
-	-	TRBV6-5	TRBJ2-1	CASSSDSSHLTWQFF	TGTGCCAGCAGTTCTGACAGTTCGCATTTGACTTGGCAGTTCTTC
many	TRBD2	TRBV11-2	TRBJ2-1	CASSLVGGRPGDEQFF	TGTGCCAGCAGCTTAGTTGGCGGGAGGCCGGGGGATGAGCAGTTCTTC
-	TRBD2	TRBV11-2	TRBJ2-2	CASSPGLAGSTRNTGDLFF	TGTGCCAGCAGCCCTGGACTAGCGGGTAGTACGCGGAACACCGGGGATCTGTTTTTT
many	-	TRBV3-1	TRBJ2-3	CASSQDTTTDTQYF	TGTGCCAGCAGCCAGGACACCACCACAGATACGCAGTATTTT
-	TRBD2	TRBV11-2	TRBJ2-1	CASSLVLAGIYEQFF	TGTGCCAGCAGCTTAGTGCTAGCGGGAATCTATGAGCAGTTCTTC
many	-	TRBV2	TRBJ1-5	CASSESQNSNQPQHF	TGTGCCAGCAGTGAGTCTCAGAATAGCAATCAGCCCCAGCATTTT
many	-	TRBV5-1	TRBJ1-2	CASSFDSNYGYTF	TGCGCCAGCAGCTTTGATAGTAACTATGGCTACACCTTC
-	-	TRBV5-1	TRBJ1-2	CASSLAGPPGTYGYTF	TGCGCCAGCAGCTTGGCGGGCCCCCCGGGAACCTATGGCTACACCTTC
many	-	TRBV28	TRBJ2-3	CASSQPPGHLSRSTDTQYF	TGTGCCAGCAGTCAACCGCCGGGACACCTGTCCCGAAGCACAGATACGCAGTATTTT
-	TRBD2	TRBV12-3/TRBV12-4	TRBJ2-1	CASSEGLAPGEQFF	TGTGCCAGCAGTGAGGGACTAGCGCCCGGGGAGCAGTTCTTC
many	-	TRBV20-1	TRBJ2-3	CSATDSTDTQYF	TGCAGTGCTACAGATAGCACAGATACGCAGTATTTT
many	TRBD2	TRBV4-3	TRBJ2-5	CASSQRRLAGGWRETQYF	TGCGCCAGCAGCCAAAGGAGGCTAGCGGGAGGGTGGAGAGAGACCCAGTACTTC
few	TRBD1	TRBV20-1	TRBJ2-5	CSAQPFNRGQGRETQYF	TGCAGTGCTCAACCCTTTAACAGGGGGCAAGGAAGGGAGACCCAGTACTTC
medium-sized	TRBD2	TRBV20-1	TRBJ2-5	CSAKGGSGRLETQYF	TGCAGTGCCAAGGGGGGAAGCGGGAGGTTAGAGACCCAGTACTTC
few	-	TRBV20-1	TRBJ2-7	CSAIGTAGFYEQYF	TGCAGTGCTATTGGGACAGCGGGATTTTACGAGCAGTACTTC
few	-	TRBV20-1	TRBJ1-6	CSAASGNSPLHF	TGCAGTGCCGCGTCTGGAAATTCACCCCTCCACTTT
few	-	TRBV29-1	TRBJ2-1	CSVEDLRQFF	TGCAGCGTTGAAGATCTCAGGCAGTTCTTC
many	-	TRBV7-2	TRBJ1-5	CASSLAGVYSNQPQHF	TGTGCCAGCAGCTTAGCCGGAGTTTATAGCAATCAGCCCCAGCATTTT
few	-	TRBV5-5	TRBJ2-7	CASKETRVGENEQYF	TGTGCCAGCAAAGAGACACGGGTAGGCGAGAACGAGCAGTACTTC
many	-	TRBV4-2	TRBJ2-3	CASSQDPLDRSTDTQYF	TGTGCCAGCAGCCAAGATCCCCTGGACAGAAGCACAGATACGCAGTATTTT
many	-	TRBV5-1	TRBJ2-3	CASSLGLLDTDTQYF	TGCGCCAGCAGCTTAGGACTCTTAGACACAGATACGCAGTATTTT
-	-	TRBV28	TRBJ2-5	CASRGNSGAQETQYF	TGTGCCAGCAGAGGGAATAGCGGAGCGCAAGAGACCCAGTACTTC
-	TRBD1	TRBV20-1	TRBJ2-6	CSVGQGAGANVLTF	TGCAGTGTAGGTCAGGGGGCTGGGGCCAACGTCCTGACTTTC
few	-	TRBV20-1	TRBJ2-1	CSAIGLASYNEQFF	TGCAGTGCTATTGGGCTAGCGAGCTACAATGAGCAGTTCTTC
many	-	TRBV20-1	TRBJ1-2	CSAPAALYGYTF	TGCAGTGCTCCAGCAGCGCTCTATGGCTACACCTTC
few	TRBD2	TRBV12-3/TRBV12-4	TRBJ2-7	CASSLRLANYEQYF	TGTGCCAGCAGTTTGAGACTAGCAAACTACGAGCAGTACTTC
many	-	TRBV5-6	TRBJ2-7	CASSLVRLRSYEQYF	TGTGCCAGCAGCTTAGTGCGGTTAAGATCCTACGAGCAGTACTTC
-	-	TRBV4-1	TRBJ2-5	CASSQDFRQETQYF	TGCGCCAGCAGCCAAGATTTCAGGCAAGAGACCCAGTACTTC
few	TRBD1	TRBV12-3/TRBV12-4	TRBJ2-2	CASSWTGFTGELFF	TGTGCCAGCAGTTGGACAGGGTTCACCGGGGAGCTGTTTTTT
many	TRBD1	TRBV3-1	TRBJ2-1	CASSQGQGANREQFF	TGTGCCAGCAGCCAGGGACAGGGGGCGAACAGGGAGCAGTTCTTC
many	-	TRBV5-1	TRBJ1-1	CASSLARLNTEAFF	TGCGCCAGCAGCTTGGCCAGGTTGAACACTGAAGCTTTCTTT
many	-	TRBV12-3/TRBV12-4	TRBJ1-2	CASMKARGAYGYTF	TGTGCCAGCATGAAGGCCAGGGGAGCATATGGCTACACCTTC
few	-	TRBV20-1	TRBJ1-6	CSAQTSDSPLHF	TGCAGTGCCCAAACGTCGGATTCACCCCTCCACTTT
many	-	TRBV6-1	TRBJ2-3	CASRTIASDTQYF	TGTGCCAGCAGGACCATAGCATCAGATACGCAGTATTTT
many	-	TRBV20-1	TRBJ2-3	CSASRRLQGDTQYF	TGCAGTGCCTCCCGGAGACTACAGGGAGATACGCAGTATTTT
-	-	TRBV12-3/TRBV12-4	TRBJ1-1	CASGGWGRVTEAFF	TGTGCCAGCGGAGGGTGGGGGCGCGTAACTGAAGCTTTCTTT
few	TRBD1	TRBV4-1	TRBJ1-5	CASSHIITGATTYSNQPQHF	TGCGCCAGCAGCCATATTATAACAGGGGCGACCACTTATAGCAATCAGCCCCAGCATTTT
-	-	TRBV5-1	TRBJ2-1	CASYPGQTYNEQFF	TGCGCCAGTTACCCGGGACAAACTTACAATGAGCAGTTCTTC